This TCR beta chain was sequenced for a study of blood T cells in healthy people across ages. Study-level results: Age showed a roughly linear inverse relationship with TCR beta diversity per million T cells.

This clonotype occurred a few times. Its antigen is not identified. J lost 6 bases, V lost 8 bases, and 10 bases had no gene match. The CDR3 consists of 15 residues. Germline V gene data show CDR1 as SEHNR and CDR2 as FQNEAQ (reference sequence). PCR was performed a second time for roughly 7 to 11 cycles using a sample-barcoded 5' primer and a J-beta primer mix. MiXCR, applied by TCRdb to the 5' RACE reads, yields one record per CDR3 protein. The sample contains about 670,000 distinct CDR3 sequences, 35% to 50% of which appear only once. Specimen: blood. The chain combines TRBV7-9 with TRBJ1-2, with TRBD1 matching 12 bases. The clonotype comes from a man older than 75 in good health. CDR3 region: CASGNPGQGAHGYTF. The CDR3 nucleotides read TGTGCCAGCGGCAACCCGGGACAGGGGGCGCATGGCTACACCTTC.